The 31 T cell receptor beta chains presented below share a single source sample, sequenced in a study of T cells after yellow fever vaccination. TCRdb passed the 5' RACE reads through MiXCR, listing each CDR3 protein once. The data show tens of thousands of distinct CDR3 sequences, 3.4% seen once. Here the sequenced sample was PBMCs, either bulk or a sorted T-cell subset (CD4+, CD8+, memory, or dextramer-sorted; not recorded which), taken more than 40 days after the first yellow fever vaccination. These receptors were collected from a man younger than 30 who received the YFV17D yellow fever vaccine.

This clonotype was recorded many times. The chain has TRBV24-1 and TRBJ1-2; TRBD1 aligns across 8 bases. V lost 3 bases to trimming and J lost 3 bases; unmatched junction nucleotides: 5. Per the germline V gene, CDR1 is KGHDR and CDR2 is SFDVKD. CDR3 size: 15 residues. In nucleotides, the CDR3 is TGTGCCACCAGTGATCCGGGACAGGAGGACTATGGCTACACCTTC. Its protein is CATSDPGQEDYGYTF.

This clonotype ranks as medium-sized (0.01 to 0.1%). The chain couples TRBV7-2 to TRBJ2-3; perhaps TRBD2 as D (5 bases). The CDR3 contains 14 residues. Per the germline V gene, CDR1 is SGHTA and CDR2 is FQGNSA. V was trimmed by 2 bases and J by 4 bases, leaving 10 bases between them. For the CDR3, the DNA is TGTGCCAGCAGCTTAAGGAGGTCGCCAGATACGCAGTATTTT. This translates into CASSLRRSPDTQYF.

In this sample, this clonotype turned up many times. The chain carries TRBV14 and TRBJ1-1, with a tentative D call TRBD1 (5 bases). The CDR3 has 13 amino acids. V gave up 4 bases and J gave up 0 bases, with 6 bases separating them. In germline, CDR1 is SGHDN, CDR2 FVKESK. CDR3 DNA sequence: TGTGCCAGCAGCCGGGACCTGAACACTGAAGCTTTCTTT. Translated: CASSRDLNTEAFF.

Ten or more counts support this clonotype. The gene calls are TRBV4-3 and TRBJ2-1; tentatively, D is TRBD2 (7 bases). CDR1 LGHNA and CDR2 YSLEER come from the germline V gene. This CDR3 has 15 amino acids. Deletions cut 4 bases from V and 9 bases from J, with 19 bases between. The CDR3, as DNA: TGCGCCAGCAGCCCATTGCGCGGGGGCGAGGGTGAGCAGTTCTTC. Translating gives CASSPLRGGEGEQFF.

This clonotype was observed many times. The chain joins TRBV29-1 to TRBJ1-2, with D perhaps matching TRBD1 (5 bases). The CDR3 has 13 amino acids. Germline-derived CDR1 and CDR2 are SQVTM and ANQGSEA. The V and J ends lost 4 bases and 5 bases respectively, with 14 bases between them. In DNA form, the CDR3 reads TGCAGCGTTGCCTCGAACGGGGGGTATGGCTACACCTTC. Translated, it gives CSVASNGGYGYTF.

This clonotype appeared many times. The CDR3 DNA reads as TGCAGCGTTGGCGGGGGGCCGACGGGTCAGCCCCAGCATTTT. This codes for CSVGGGPTGQPQHF. The rearrangement uses TRBV29-1 and TRBJ1-5, with a possible D match to TRBD1 (6 bases). The CDR3 extends over 14 amino acids. Trimming pared 4 bases from V and 6 bases from J, leaving 16 bases between. The germline V gene encodes CDR1 SQVTM and CDR2 ANQGSEA.

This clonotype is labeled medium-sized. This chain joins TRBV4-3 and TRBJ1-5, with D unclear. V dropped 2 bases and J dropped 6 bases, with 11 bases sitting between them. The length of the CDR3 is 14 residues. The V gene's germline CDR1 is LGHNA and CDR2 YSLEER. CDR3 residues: CASSQIWGVQPQHF. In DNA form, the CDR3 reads TGCGCCAGCAGCCAAATATGGGGTGTTCAGCCCCAGCATTTT.

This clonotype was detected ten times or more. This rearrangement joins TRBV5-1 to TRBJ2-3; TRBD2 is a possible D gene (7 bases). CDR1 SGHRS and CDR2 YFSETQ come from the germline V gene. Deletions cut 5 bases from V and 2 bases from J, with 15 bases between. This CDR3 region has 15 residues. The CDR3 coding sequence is TGCGCCAGCAGGACCCGGGGGGCTCCCACAGATACGCAGTATTTT. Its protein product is CASRTRGAPTDTQYF.

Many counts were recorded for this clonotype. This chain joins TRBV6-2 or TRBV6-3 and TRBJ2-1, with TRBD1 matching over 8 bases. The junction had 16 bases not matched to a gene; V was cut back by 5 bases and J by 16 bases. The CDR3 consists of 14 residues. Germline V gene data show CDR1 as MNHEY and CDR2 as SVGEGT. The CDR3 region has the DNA TGTGCCAGCAGTCGACATCCGCCGGGACAGGAAAGTTTCTTC. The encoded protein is CASSRHPPGQESFF.

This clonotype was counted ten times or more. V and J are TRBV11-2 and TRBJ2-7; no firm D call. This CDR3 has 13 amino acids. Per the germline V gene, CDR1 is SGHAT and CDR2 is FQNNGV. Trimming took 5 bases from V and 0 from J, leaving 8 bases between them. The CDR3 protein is CASSPRASYEQYF. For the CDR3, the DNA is TGTGCCAGCAGCCCCCGAGCCTCCTACGAGCAGTACTTC. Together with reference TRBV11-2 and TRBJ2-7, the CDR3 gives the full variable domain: EAGVAQSPRYKIIEKRQSVAFWCNPISGHATLYWYQQILGQGPKLLIQFQNNGVVDDSQLPKDRFSAERLKGVDSTLKIQPAKLEDSAVYLCASSPRASYEQYFGPGTRLTVT.

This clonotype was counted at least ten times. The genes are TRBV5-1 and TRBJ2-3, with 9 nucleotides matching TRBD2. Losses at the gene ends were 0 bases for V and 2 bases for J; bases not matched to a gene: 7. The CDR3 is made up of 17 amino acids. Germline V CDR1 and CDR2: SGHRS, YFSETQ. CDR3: CASSLEGRGGSTDTQYF. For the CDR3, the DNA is TGCGCCAGCAGCTTGGAGGGGCGGGGGGGATCCACAGATACGCAGTATTTT.

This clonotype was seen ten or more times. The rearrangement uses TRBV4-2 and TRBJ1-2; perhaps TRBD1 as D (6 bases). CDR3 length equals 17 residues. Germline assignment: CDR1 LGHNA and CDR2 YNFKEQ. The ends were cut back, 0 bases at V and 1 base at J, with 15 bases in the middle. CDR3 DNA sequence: TGTGCCAGCAGCCAAGATCTTTCGGGGGCGCTTAACTATGGCTACACCTTC. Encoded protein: CASSQDLSGALNYGYTF.

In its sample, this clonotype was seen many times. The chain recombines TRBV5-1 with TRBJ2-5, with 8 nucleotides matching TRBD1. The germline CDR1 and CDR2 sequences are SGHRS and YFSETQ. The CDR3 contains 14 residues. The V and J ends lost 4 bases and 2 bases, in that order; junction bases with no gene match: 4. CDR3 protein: CASSNGQGQETQYF. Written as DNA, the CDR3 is TGCGCCAGCAGCAACGGACAGGGTCAAGAGACCCAGTACTTC.

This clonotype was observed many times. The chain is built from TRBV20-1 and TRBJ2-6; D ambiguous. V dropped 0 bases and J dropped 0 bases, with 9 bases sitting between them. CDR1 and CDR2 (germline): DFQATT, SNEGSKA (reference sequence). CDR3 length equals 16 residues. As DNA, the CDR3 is TGCAGTGCTAGAGATTTGGTTGACTCTGGGGCCAACGTCCTGACTTTC. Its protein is CSARDLVDSGANVLTF.

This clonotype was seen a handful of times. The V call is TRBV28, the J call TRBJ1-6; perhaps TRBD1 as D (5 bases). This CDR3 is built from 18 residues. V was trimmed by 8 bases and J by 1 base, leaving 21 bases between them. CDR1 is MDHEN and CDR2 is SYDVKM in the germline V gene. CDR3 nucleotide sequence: TGTGCCAGCTCCCCCGGGACCCAGAGAGGATCCTATAATTCACCCCTCCACTTT. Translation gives CASSPGTQRGSYNSPLHF.

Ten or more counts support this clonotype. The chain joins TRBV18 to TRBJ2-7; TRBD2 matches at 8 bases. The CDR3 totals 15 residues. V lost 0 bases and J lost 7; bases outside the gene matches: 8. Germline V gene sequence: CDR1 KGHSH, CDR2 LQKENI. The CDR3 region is CASSPPRGGNEEQYF. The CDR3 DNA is TGTGCCAGCTCACCACCTCGCGGGGGGAATGAAGAGCAGTACTTC.

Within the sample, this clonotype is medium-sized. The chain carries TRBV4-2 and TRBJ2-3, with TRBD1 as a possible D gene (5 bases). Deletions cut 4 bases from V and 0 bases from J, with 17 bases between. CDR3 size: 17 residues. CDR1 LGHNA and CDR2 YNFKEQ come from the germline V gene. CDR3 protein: CASSPPDSPPSTDTQYF. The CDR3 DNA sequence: TGTGCCAGCAGCCCCCCCGACAGCCCCCCTAGCACAGATACGCAGTATTTT.

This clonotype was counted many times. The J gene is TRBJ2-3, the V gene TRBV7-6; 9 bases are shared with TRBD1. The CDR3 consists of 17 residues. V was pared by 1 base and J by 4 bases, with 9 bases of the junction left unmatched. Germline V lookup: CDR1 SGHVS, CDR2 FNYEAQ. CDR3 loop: CASSLESNRGRADTQYF. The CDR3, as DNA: TGTGCCAGCAGCTTAGAGTCAAACAGGGGGCGAGCAGATACGCAGTATTTT. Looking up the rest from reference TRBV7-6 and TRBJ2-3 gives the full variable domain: GAGVSQSPRYKVTKRGQDVALRCDPISGHVSLYWYRQALGQGPEFLTYFNYEAQQDKSGLPNDRFSAERPEGSISTLTIQRTEQRDSAMYRCASSLESNRGRADTQYFGPGTRLTVL.

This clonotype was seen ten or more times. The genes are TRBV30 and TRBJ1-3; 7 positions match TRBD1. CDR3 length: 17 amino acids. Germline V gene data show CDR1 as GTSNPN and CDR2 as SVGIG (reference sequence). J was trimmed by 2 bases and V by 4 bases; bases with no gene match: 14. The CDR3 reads CAWNGKATGDPGNTIYF. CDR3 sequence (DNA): TGTGCCTGGAATGGTAAAGCAACAGGGGATCCTGGAAACACCATATATTTT.

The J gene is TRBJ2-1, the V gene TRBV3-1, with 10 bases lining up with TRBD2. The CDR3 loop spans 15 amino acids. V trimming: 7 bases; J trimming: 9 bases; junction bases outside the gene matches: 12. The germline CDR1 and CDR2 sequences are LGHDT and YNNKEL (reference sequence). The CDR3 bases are TGTGCCAGCACCCGCTCAAGCGGGGGGGCCGTTGAGCAGTTCTTC. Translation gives CASTRSSGGAVEQFF.

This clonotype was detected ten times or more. The CDR3 region has the DNA TGCGCCAGCAGCCAAGAGCTGCTAGGACTTAACACCGGGGAGCTGTTTTTT. It codes for CASSQELLGLNTGELFF. This chain uses TRBV4-3 with TRBJ2-2; D might be TRBD2 (5 bases). The V end lost 0 bases, the J end lost 2 bases, and 13 bases lay between the germline ends. The CDR3 covers 17 residues. Germline CDR1 reads LGHNA; CDR2 reads YSLEER.

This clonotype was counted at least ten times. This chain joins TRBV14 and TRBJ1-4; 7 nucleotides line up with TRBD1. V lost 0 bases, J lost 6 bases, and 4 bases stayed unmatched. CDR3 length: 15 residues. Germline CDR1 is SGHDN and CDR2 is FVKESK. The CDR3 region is CASSQETGLDEKLFF. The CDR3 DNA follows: TGTGCCAGCAGCCAAGAGACAGGGTTGGATGAAAAACTGTTTTTT.

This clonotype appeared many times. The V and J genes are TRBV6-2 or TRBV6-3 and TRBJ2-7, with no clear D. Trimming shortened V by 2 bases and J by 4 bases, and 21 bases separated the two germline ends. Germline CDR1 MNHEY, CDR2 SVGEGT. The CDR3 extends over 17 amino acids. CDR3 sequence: CASSYRLGRIVDYEQYF. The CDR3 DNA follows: TGTGCCAGCAGTTACCGACTTGGACGGATTGTCGATTACGAGCAGTACTTC.

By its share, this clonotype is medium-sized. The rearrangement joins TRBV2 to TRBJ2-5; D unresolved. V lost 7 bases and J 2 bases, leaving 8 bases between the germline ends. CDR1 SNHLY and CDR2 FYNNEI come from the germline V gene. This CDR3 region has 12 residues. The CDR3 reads CASTDLQETQYF. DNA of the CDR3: TGTGCCAGCACTGACTTACAAGAGACCCAGTACTTC.

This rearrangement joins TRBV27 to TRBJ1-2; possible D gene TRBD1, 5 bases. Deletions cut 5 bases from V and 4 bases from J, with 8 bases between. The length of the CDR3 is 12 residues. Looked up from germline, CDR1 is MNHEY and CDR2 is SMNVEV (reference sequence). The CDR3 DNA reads TGTGCCAGCAGTAGGGACCTCTATGGCTACACCTTC. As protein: CASSRDLYGYTF.

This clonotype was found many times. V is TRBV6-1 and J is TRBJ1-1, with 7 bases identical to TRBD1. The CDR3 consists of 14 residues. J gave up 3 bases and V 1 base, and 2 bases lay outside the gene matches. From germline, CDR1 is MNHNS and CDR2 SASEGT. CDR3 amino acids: CASSEDRGDTEAFF. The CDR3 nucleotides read TGTGCCAGCAGTGAAGACAGGGGAGACACTGAAGCTTTCTTT.

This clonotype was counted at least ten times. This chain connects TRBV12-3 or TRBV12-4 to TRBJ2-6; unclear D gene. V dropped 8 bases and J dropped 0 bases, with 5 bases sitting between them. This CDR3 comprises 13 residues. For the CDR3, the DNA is TGTGCCAGCCGAAACTCTGGGGCCAACGTCCTGACTTTC. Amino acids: CASRNSGANVLTF.

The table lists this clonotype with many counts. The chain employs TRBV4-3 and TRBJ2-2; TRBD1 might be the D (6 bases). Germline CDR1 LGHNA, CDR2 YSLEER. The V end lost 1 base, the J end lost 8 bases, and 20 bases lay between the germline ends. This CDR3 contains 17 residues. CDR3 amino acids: CASSQGIPGESWGELFF. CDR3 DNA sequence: TGCGCCAGCAGCCAAGGAATACCAGGGGAATCGTGGGGGGAGCTGTTTTTT.

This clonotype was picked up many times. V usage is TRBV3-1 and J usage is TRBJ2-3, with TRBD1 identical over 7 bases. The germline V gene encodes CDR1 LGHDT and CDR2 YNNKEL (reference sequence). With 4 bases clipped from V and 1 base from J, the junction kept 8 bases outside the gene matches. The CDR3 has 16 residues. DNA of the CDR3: TGTGCCAGCAGCCCGTCCAAAGGGGGCGGCACAGATACGCAGTATTTT. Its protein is CASSPSKGGGTDTQYF.

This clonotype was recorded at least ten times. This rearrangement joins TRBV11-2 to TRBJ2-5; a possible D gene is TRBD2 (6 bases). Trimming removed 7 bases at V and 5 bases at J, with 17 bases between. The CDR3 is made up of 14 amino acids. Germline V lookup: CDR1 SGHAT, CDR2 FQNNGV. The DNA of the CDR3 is TGTGCCAGCACCCCCCGGGGGTCGGGCGAGACCCAGTACTTC. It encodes CASTPRGSGETQYF.

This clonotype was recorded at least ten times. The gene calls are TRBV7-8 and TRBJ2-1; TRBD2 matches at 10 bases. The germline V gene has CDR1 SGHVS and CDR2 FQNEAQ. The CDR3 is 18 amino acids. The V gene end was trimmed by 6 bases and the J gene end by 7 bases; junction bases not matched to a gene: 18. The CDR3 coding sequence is TGTGCCAGCAGGTTAAACCTAGCGGGAGTAGCGAGTAATAATGAGCAGTTCTTC. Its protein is CASRLNLAGVASNNEQFF.